The 13 T cell receptor beta chains listed next were all sequenced from one sample in a study of CD8+CD57+ T cells in acquired aplastic anemia listed by TCRdb under 2018. Expansion of CD8+CD57+ cells had been shown by flow cytometry in the patients chosen for sequencing. Instrument on record: Illumina HiSeq 2000. Genomic DNA served as template for TCR beta VDJ combination and CDR3 sequence profiling. The public reads were run again by TCRdb, first through fastp at Q25 and then through MiXCR, and only productive beta chains were kept. Rows are unified per CDR3 protein, each entry keeping the most common DNA and genes. This sample lists under 200,000 distinct CDR3 sequences; roughly half were detected once. The ten most abundant clones make up about 1.8% of the sample. Input material: sorted CD4+, CD8+, or CD8+CD57+ T cells (not recorded which) from PBMCs. These receptors were taken from a human donor with aplastic anemia.

The chain has TRBV12-3 or TRBV12-4 and TRBJ2-1, with TRBD1 as a possible D gene (5 bases). The V end was cut by 6 bases, the J end by 10 bases, with 13 bases between. The CDR3 covers 12 residues. This CDR3 is CASRTNPGEQFF. The CDR3 DNA reads TGTGCCAGCAGAACCAACCCAGGGGAGCAGTTCTTC.

V gene TRBV9 combines with J gene TRBJ2-1; TRBD2 matches 11 bases. V dropped 3 bases and J dropped 7; count of bases not matched to a gene: 6. CDR3 length equals 15 residues. Per the germline V gene, CDR1 is SGDLS and CDR2 is YYNGEE. For the CDR3, the DNA is TGTGCCAGCAGCGGTAGCGGGGGGGCCAGTAATGAGCAGTTCTTC. Residues: CASSGSGGASNEQFF. Combining the CDR3 with reference TRBV9 and TRBJ2-1 gives the whole variable domain DSGVTQTPKHLITATGQRVTLRCSPRSGDLSVYWYQQSLDQGLQFLIQYYNGEERAKGNILERFSAQQFPDLHSELNLSSLELGDSALYFCASSGSGGASNEQFFGPGTRLTVL.

This clonotype was picked up a small number of times. CDR3 sequence reads: CASSKGGRRTYEQYF. CDR3 DNA sequence: TGTGCCAGCAGTAAGGGCGGGCGCCGCACCTACGAGCAGTACTTC. The V and J genes are TRBV25-1 and TRBJ2-7, with D maybe TRBD2 (5 bases). From germline, CDR1 is MGHDK and CDR2 SYGVNS. Trimming took 5 bases from V and 2 from J, leaving 16 bases between them. This CDR3 comprises 15 residues.

A remark on this clonotype: Just one base apart from a much larger clone, this may be a read error. The chain carries TRBV5-1 and TRBJ1-1; a weak D match, TRBD1 (6 bases). The CDR3 has 14 amino acids. CDR1 SGHRS and CDR2 YFSETQ come from the germline V gene. V was pared by 1 base and J by 6 bases, with 13 bases between. The CDR3 loop reads CASSLRQEDAEAFF. The CDR3 coding sequence is TGCGCCAGCAGCTTGAGACAGGAGGACGCTGAAGCTTTCTTT. The entire variable domain, with the rest obtained from reference TRBV5-1 and TRBJ1-1, is as follows: KAGVTQTPRYLIKTRGQQVTLSCSPISGHRSVSWYQQTPGQGLQFLFEYFSETQRNKGNFPGRFSGRQFSNSRSEMNVSTLELGDSALYLCASSLRQEDAEAFFGQGTRLTVV.

The chain links TRBV15 to TRBJ2-5; 10 nucleotides agree with TRBD1. CDR3 length: 15 residues. The germline V gene has CDR1 LNHNV and CDR2 YYDKDF (reference sequence). V lost 2 bases to trimming and J lost 3 bases; unmatched junction nucleotides: 3. DNA of the CDR3: TGTGCCACCAGCAGAAGACAGGGGGCGGAAGAGACCCAGTACTTC. Its translation is CATSRRQGAEETQYF.

Worth noting for this clonotype: One junction end disagrees with the germline gene, perhaps due to a read error. This chain's CDR3 is CASSPLAGGPFDNEQFF. The CDR3 DNA reads TGTGCCAGCAGCCCACTAGCGGGAGGGCCGTTCGACAATGAGCAGTTCTTC. J is TRBJ2-1 and V is TRBV15; 13 nucleotides agree with TRBD2. This CDR3 region has 17 residues. Germline V gene lookup returns CDR1 LNHNV and CDR2 YYDKDF (reference sequence). Drawing the rest from reference TRBV15 and TRBJ2-1, the complete variable domain is DAMVIQNPRYQVTQFGKPVTLSCSQTLNHNVMYWYQQKSSQAPKLLFHYYDKDFNNEADTPDNFQSRRPNTSFCFLDIRSPGLGDTAMYLCASSPLAGGPFDNEQFFGPGTRLTVL.

This clonotype was observed many times. The chain is built from TRBV7-2 and TRBJ2-1, with D possibly matching TRBD2 (5 bases). The germline gives CDR1 SGHTA, CDR2 FQGNSA. The CDR3 extends over 15 amino acids. Trimming pared 0 bases from V and 6 bases from J, leaving 12 bases between. The CDR3 is CASSLAWTSSNEQFF. CDR3 in DNA: TGTGCCAGCAGCTTAGCTTGGACTTCTAGCAATGAGCAGTTCTTC. The variable domain in full, completed from reference TRBV7-2 and TRBJ2-1, reads GAGVSQSPSNKVTEKGKDVELRCDPISGHTALYWYRQSLGQGLEFLIYFQGNSAPDKSGLPSDRFSAERTGGSVSTLTIQRTQQEDSAVYLCASSLAWTSSNEQFFGPGTRLTVL.

CDR3 coding DNA: TGTGCCAGCAGTTACTCCTCGGACAGCTCCTACGAGCAGTACTTC. Amino acids: CASSYSSDSSYEQYF. The chain joins TRBV6-5 to TRBJ2-7; tentative D call: TRBD1 (6 bases). Germline V gene lookup returns CDR1 MNHEY and CDR2 SVGAGI. This CDR3 region has 15 residues. The germline V and J ends were trimmed by 0 bases and 0 bases, with 9 bases remaining between them.

This clonotype was picked up many times. The chain carries TRBV24-1 and TRBJ2-3; 7 positions match TRBD1. After removal of 7 bases from V and 2 bases from J, the junction contained 8 bases not matched to a gene. Germline CDR1 reads KGHDR; CDR2 reads SFDVKD. The CDR3 loop spans 15 amino acids. CDR3 nucleotide sequence: TGTGCCACCAGCGCCCCGGGACAGATCACAGATACGCAGTATTTT. Protein sequence: CATSAPGQITDTQYF.

This clonotype has a count of ten or more. The chain is built from TRBV9 and TRBJ1-6, with D perhaps TRBD1 (6 bases). Germline V gene sequence: CDR1 SGDLS, CDR2 YYNGEE. Trimming cost V 4 bases and J 9 bases, with 14 bases left between them. CDR3 length equals 14 residues. CDR3 loop: CASSLGAPGSPLHF. The CDR3 nucleotides are TGTGCCAGCAGCCTGGGGGCGCCCGGTTCACCCCTCCACTTT. The full variable domain, in which reference TRBV9 and TRBJ1-6 provide the parts outside the CDR3, is DSGVTQTPKHLITATGQRVTLRCSPRSGDLSVYWYQQSLDQGLQFLIQYYNGEERAKGNILERFSAQQFPDLHSELNLSSLELGDSALYFCASSLGAPGSPLHFGNGTRLTVT.

Here the CDR3 reads CSVETDNAKAFF. The CDR3 DNA reads TGCAGCGTCGAGACAGACAACGCTAAAGCTTTCTTT. The gene calls are TRBV29-1 and TRBJ1-1, with D possibly matching TRBD1 (5 bases). The germline gives CDR1 SQVTM, CDR2 ANQGSEA. The germline V and J ends were trimmed by 6 bases and 9 bases, with 17 bases remaining between them. This CDR3 has 12 residues.

A few counts support this clonotype. The gene calls are TRBV28 and TRBJ2-1; 14 nucleotides match TRBD2. Germline CDR1 MDHEN, CDR2 SYDVKM. Germline trimming cut 3 bases from V and 4 bases from J; bases unmatched to any gene: 2. This CDR3 spans 16 amino acids. The CDR3 loop reads CASSFRTSGRYNEQFF. As DNA, the CDR3 is TGTGCCAGCAGTTTCAGGACTAGCGGGAGGTACAATGAGCAGTTCTTC.

Ten or more counts support this clonotype. This rearrangement joins TRBV19 to TRBJ2-4; D possibly corresponds to TRBD2 (6 bases). Germline V gene data show CDR1 as LNHDA and CDR2 as SQIVND (reference sequence). This CDR3 contains 15 residues. V dropped 1 base and J dropped 0 bases, with 7 bases sitting between them. Written as DNA, the CDR3 is TGTGCCAGTAGTATAGGGGGACTAGCCAAAAACATTCAGTACTTC. It specifies CASSIGGLAKNIQYF.